This T cell receptor beta chain was obtained from a study of T cell changes during pregnancy in multiple sclerosis. Looked up from germline, CDR1 is MNHEY and CDR2 is SVGAGI. This CDR3 region has 16 residues. V was pared by 0 bases and J by 0 bases, with 9 bases between. TCRdb's copy holds only in-frame clones and misses some; the assay was immunoSEQ multiplex PCR. The sample contains some 60,000 clones, around 90% of which appear only once. This receptor was taken from a female donor in good health, enrolled as a control in a pregnancy study. The gene calls are TRBV6-5 and TRBJ2-1; TRBD2 might be the D (5 bases). This specimen consisted of peripheral blood, obtained in the first trimester of pregnancy. The CDR3 region is CASSYSGMFSYNEQFF. Here the CDR3 DNA reads TGTGCCAGCAGTTACTCCGGGATGTTCTCCTACAATGAGCAGTTCTTC.